This T cell receptor (beta chain) was retrieved from a study of OX40 agonist ivuxolimab in advanced cancers. Study-level results: With doses of 0.1-3.0 mg/kg, partial responders showed among the lowest clonal expansion. Averaged across samples, CD8+ T cells carried more expanded clones than CD4+ did. CD4+ and CD8+ T cells in blood underwent clonal expansion by week 6 at 0.1 to 3.0 mg/kg.

As concerns this clone: The antigen remains undetermined.

Sequenced by immunoSEQ multiplex PCR; TCRdb stores in-frame clones only, minus some. The sample has about 20,000 clones; around 82% are singletons. Germline CDR1 is SGHRS and CDR2 is YFSETQ. The CDR3 runs 15 residues. Trimming at V came to 5 bases and at J to 6 bases, leaving 12 bases not matched to a gene. This receptor was taken from an adult with an advanced solid tumor such as melanoma, head and neck, liver or kidney cancer. The chain employs TRBV5-1 and TRBJ2-7; 9 bases are shared with TRBD1. This specimen was CD4+ or CD8+ T cells sorted from blood, taken in a trial of the OX40 agonist ivuxolimab. CDR3 residues: CASSPYRDRAGEQYF. CDR3 bases: TGCGCCAGCAGTCCTTACCGGGACAGGGCGGGCGAGCAGTACTTC.